These 21 T cell receptor beta chains originate from one sample sequenced in a study of shared clonotypes between healthy human individuals. Profiling relied on immunoSEQ multiplex PCR, and the TCRdb table lists in-frame clones only, not all of them. The table records more than 2,000,000 clones, 90% to 95% of them present only once. The specimen was naive CD4+ T cells sorted from blood. The subset is: CD45RA+ positively selected. The source of these receptors is a young man in good health.

Details on this clone: The same CDR3 can be traced to other DNA sequences in this sample. This chain joins TRBV10-1 and TRBJ2-7, with a tentative D call TRBD2 (5 bases). V lost 0 bases, J lost 4 bases, and 10 bases lay in between. The germline CDR1 and CDR2 sequences are WNHNN and SYGVQD (reference sequence). The CDR3 totals 14 residues. In DNA form, the CDR3 reads TGCGCCAGCAGTGAGTCAACGGGCGGGTACGAGCAGTACTTC. Translation gives CASSESTGGYEQYF.

V and J are TRBV19 and TRBJ2-5; D may correspond to TRBD1 or TRBD2 (7 bases each). The CDR3 runs 12 residues. The V end lost 6 bases, the J end lost 7 bases, and 12 bases lay between the germline ends. The germline CDR1 and CDR2 sequences are LNHDA and SQIVND (reference sequence). CDR3: CASRPGGGTQYF. The CDR3 DNA follows: TGTGCCAGTAGACCAGGGGGGGGGACCCAGTACTTC. Filled out from reference TRBV19 and TRBJ2-5, the complete variable domain reads DGGITQSPKYLFRKEGQNVTLSCEQNLNHDAMYWYRQDPGQGLRLIYYSQIVNDFQKGDIAEGYSVSREKKESFPLTVTSAQKNPTAFYLCASRPGGGTQYFGPGTRLLVL.

The chain links TRBV19 to TRBJ1-1, with no clear D. Germline CDR1 and CDR2: LNHDA and SQIVND (reference sequence). V was clipped by 1 base and J by 2 bases, with 8 bases between them. This CDR3 contains 14 residues. In DNA, the CDR3 is TGTGCCAGTAGTATAGTGTCCCCCAACACTGAAGCTTTCTTT. Its protein is CASSIVSPNTEAFF.

The J gene is TRBJ1-4, the V gene TRBV7-2; weak D call: TRBD1 (6 bases). The V gene lost 5 bases and the J gene lost 1 base, with 14 bases spanning the gap. The CDR3 spans 16 residues. CDR1 is SGHTA, CDR2 FQGNSA, per germline. The CDR3 here is CASSLTGGVTNEKLFF. CDR3 coding DNA: TGTGCCAGCAGCCTGACGGGGGGCGTAACTAATGAAAAACTGTTTTTT. The complete variable domain, with remaining parts taken from reference TRBV7-2 and TRBJ1-4, reads GAGVSQSPSNKVTEKGKDVELRCDPISGHTALYWYRQSLGQGLEFLIYFQGNSAPDKSGLPSDRFSAERTGGSVSTLTIQRTQQEDSAVYLCASSLTGGVTNEKLFFGSGTQLSVL.

This clone has more than one count but fewer than ten. The chain carries TRBV7-9 and TRBJ1-2; perhaps TRBD1 as D (5 bases). This CDR3 is built from 13 residues. V was clipped by 0 bases and J by 7 bases, with 9 bases between them. Germline V gives CDR1 SEHNR, CDR2 FQNEAQ (reference sequence). The DNA for the CDR3 is TGTGCCAGCAGCTTAGCAGGGGAGGCTGGCTACACCTTC. Its translation is CASSLAGEAGYTF.

The V and J genes are TRBV28 and TRBJ2-2; the D is unclear. V was clipped by 9 bases and J by 1 base, with 9 bases between them. The germline V gene encodes CDR1 MDHEN and CDR2 SYDVKM. CDR3 length: 13 residues. The DNA of the CDR3 is TGTGCCAGTTGGACCTTGAACACCGGGGAGCTGTTTTTT. Protein product: CASWTLNTGELFF.

This chain joins TRBV5-6 and TRBJ2-2; D gene ambiguous. Germline CDR1 reads SGHDT; CDR2 reads YYEEEE. The length of the CDR3 is 18 residues. The V gene lost 1 base and the J gene lost 0 bases, with 16 bases spanning the gap. The CDR3 sequence: CASSLRMQDTSNTGELFF. DNA for the CDR3: TGTGCCAGCAGCTTGAGAATGCAAGACACCTCGAACACCGGGGAGCTGTTTTTT.

This clone has only one observation. The chain joins TRBV5-1 to TRBJ2-3, with D perhaps TRBD2 (6 bases). Germline-derived CDR1 and CDR2 are SGHRS and YFSETQ. The CDR3 is 17 residues long. V was clipped by 0 bases and J by 2 bases, with 16 bases between them. In DNA form, the CDR3 reads TGCGCCAGCAGCTTGGATCTATTCGGCGGGGTCACAGATACGCAGTATTTT. This codes for CASSLDLFGGVTDTQYF.

The sample holds one count of this clone. The chain combines TRBV5-4 with TRBJ2-7, with 9 bases matching TRBD2. The trim removed 4 bases at V and 2 bases at J, leaving 4 bases unmatched. Germline V gives CDR1 SGHNT, CDR2 YYREEE (reference sequence). This CDR3 has 14 amino acids. CDR3 in DNA: TGTGCCAGCAGCGGCGGCGGGGGGGCCTACGAGCAGTACTTC. This translates into CASSGGGGAYEQYF.

V gene TRBV18 combines with J gene TRBJ2-5, with 11 bases identical to TRBD1. Germline V gives CDR1 KGHSH, CDR2 LQKENI. This CDR3 contains 15 residues. V shed 4 bases, J shed 5 bases, and the junction held 6 bases outside the gene matches. CDR3 DNA sequence: TGTGCCAGCTCACTCGGGACAGGGGGATTTGAGACCCAGTACTTC. Its translation: CASSLGTGGFETQYF.

The chain links TRBV11-2 to TRBJ2-7; the match to TRBD1 covers 9 bases. Germline V CDR1 and CDR2: SGHAT, FQNNGV. J lost 1 base, V lost 5 bases, and 6 bases had no gene match. The CDR3 runs to 15 residues. The CDR3 sequence: CASSPRDRVSYEQYF. The CDR3 DNA follows: TGTGCCAGCAGCCCCCGGGACAGGGTTTCCTACGAGCAGTACTTC.

V and J are TRBV5-1 and TRBJ1-1; no clear D gene. The CDR3 contains 14 residues. Trimming removed 0 bases from V and 5 bases from J, with 11 bases in between. Germline CDR1 is SGHRS and CDR2 is YFSETQ. The CDR3 region has the DNA TGCGCCAGCAGCTTGGCGGTGGGAGGGACTGAAGCTTTCTTT. Protein sequence: CASSLAVGGTEAFF.

The chain employs TRBV6-5 and TRBJ2-7; perhaps TRBD2 as D (6 bases). Germline values: CDR1 MNHEY, CDR2 SVGAGI. The CDR3 covers 15 residues. V lost 6 bases, J lost 3 bases, and 18 bases lay in between. The CDR3, as DNA: TGTGCCAGCAGGAAACTCCGGGACTCGGTCTACGAGCAGTACTTC. Translation: CASRKLRDSVYEQYF.

The chain links TRBV19 to TRBJ1-2, with 11 bases identical to TRBD1. Germline V gene sequence: CDR1 LNHDA, CDR2 SQIVND (reference sequence). The CDR3 loop spans 15 amino acids. With 4 bases clipped from V and 3 bases from J, the junction kept 4 bases outside the gene matches. Here the CDR3 reads CASSSWTGGDYGYTF. DNA for the CDR3: TGTGCCAGTAGTAGCTGGACAGGGGGCGACTATGGCTACACCTTC.

The chain combines TRBV19 with TRBJ2-5; 9 bases map to TRBD2. The trim removed 6 bases at V and 5 bases at J, leaving 4 bases unmatched. Looked up from germline, CDR1 is LNHDA and CDR2 is SQIVND (reference sequence). The CDR3 contains 13 residues. The CDR3 region is CASRRGGVETQYF. CDR3 coding DNA: TGTGCCAGTAGGCGGGGGGGCGTGGAGACCCAGTACTTC.

This chain joins TRBV9 and TRBJ1-1; D gene uncertain. The V gene's germline CDR1 is SGDLS and CDR2 YYNGEE. The CDR3 contains 14 residues. Trimming left V 3 bases short and J 4 bases short, with 13 bases between. Written as DNA, the CDR3 is TGTGCCAGCAGCGCACACCTCGAGGGCACTGAAGCTTTCTTT. This gives the protein CASSAHLEGTEAFF.

Note on this clone: The identical CDR3 is also encoded by other nucleotide sequences in the sample. The gene calls are TRBV6-5 and TRBJ2-2; 7 nucleotides line up with TRBD1. Germline V gene lookup returns CDR1 MNHEY and CDR2 SVGAGI. J lost 1 base, V lost 5 bases, and 1 base had no gene match. This CDR3 is built from 14 residues. CDR3 coding DNA: TGTGCCAGCAGTCGGACAGGGAACACCGGGGAGCTGTTTTTT. It yields the protein CASSRTGNTGELFF.

This clone was seen only once. The same CDR3 is also encoded by other DNA sequences in this sample. The J gene is TRBJ1-3, the V gene TRBV2; the match to TRBD1 covers 7 bases. Looked up from germline, CDR1 is SNHLY and CDR2 is FYNNEI. V lost 6 bases, J lost 0 bases, and 5 bases stayed unmatched. CDR3 size: 15 residues. The CDR3 spells CASSGDRSSGNTIYF. In DNA form, the CDR3 reads TGTGCCAGCAGCGGGGACAGATCCTCTGGAAACACCATATATTTT.

The chain links TRBV18 to TRBJ1-3; D is unclear. Looked up from germline, CDR1 is KGHSH and CDR2 is LQKENI. V was trimmed by 0 bases and J by 0 bases, leaving 12 bases between them. The CDR3 runs to 17 residues. CDR3 in DNA: TGTGCCAGCTCACCACCGGTTATGATCCGCTCTGGAAACACCATATATTTT. Translated: CASSPPVMIRSGNTIYF.

Worth noting for this clone: Other DNA sequences of this sample code for an identical CDR3. J is TRBJ1-1 and V is TRBV7-2; no definite D call. Between the trimmed V and J ends, which lost 1 base and 1 base, there was a span of 7 bases. The CDR3 spans 14 residues. CDR1 SGHTA and CDR2 FQGNSA come from the germline V gene. The CDR3 protein is CASSLGVGNTEAFF. The DNA of the CDR3 is TGTGCCAGCAGCTTAGGCGTCGGGAACACTGAAGCTTTCTTT.

V gene TRBV9 combines with J gene TRBJ1-4; 9 bases map to TRBD1. V was pared by 3 bases and J by 7 bases, with 10 bases of the junction left unmatched. CDR3 size: 16 residues. CDR1 and CDR2 (germline): SGDLS, YYNGEE. The CDR3: CASSAETGGFGEKLFF. The CDR3 DNA sequence: TGTGCCAGCAGCGCCGAAACAGGGGGCTTTGGTGAAAAACTGTTTTTT.